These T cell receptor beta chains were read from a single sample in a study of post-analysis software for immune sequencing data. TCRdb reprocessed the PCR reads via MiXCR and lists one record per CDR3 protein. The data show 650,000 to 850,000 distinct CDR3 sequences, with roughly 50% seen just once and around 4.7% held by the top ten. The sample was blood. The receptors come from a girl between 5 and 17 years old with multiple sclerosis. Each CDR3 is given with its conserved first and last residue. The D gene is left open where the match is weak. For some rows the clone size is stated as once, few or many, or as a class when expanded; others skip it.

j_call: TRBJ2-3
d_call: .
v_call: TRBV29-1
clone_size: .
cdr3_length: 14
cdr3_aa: CSVAPAAHTDTQYF
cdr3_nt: TGCAGCGTTGCTCCAGCGGCCCACACAGATACGCAGTATTTT

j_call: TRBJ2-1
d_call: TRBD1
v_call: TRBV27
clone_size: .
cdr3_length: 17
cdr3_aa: CASSLSGTGTTYNEQFF
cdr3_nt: TGTGCCAGCAGTTTATCGGGGACAGGGACAACCTACAATGAGCAGTTCTTC

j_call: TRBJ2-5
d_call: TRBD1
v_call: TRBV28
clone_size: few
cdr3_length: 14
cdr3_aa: CASSFRTGQETQYF
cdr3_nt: TGTGCCAGCAGTTTCCGGACAGGACAAGAGACCCAGTACTTC

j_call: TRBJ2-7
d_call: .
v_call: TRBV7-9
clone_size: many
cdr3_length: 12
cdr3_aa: CASSSDPYEQYF
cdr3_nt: TGTGCCAGCAGCTCGGACCCCTACGAGCAGTACTTC

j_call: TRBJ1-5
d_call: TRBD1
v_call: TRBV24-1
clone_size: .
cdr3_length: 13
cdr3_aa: CATRGQGGQPQHF
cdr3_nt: TGTGCCACCAGGGGACAGGGCGGGCAGCCCCAGCATTTT

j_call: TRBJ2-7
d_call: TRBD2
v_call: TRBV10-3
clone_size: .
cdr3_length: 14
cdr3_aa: CASGLASTSYEQYF
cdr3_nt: TGTGCCTCCGGACTAGCCAGCACCTCCTACGAGCAGTACTTC

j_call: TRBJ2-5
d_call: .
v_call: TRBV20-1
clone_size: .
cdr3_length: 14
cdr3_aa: CSAYTTGTMETQYF
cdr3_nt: TGCAGTGCCTATACGACAGGGACTATGGAGACCCAGTACTTC

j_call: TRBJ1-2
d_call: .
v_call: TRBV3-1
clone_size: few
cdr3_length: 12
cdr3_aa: CASSQVGNPITF
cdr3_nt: TGTGCCAGCAGCCAAGTCGGGAACCCTATCACCTTC

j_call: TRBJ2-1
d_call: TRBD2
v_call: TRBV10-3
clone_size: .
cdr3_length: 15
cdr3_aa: CAISESGLELGEQFF
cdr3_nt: TGTGCCATCAGTGAGTCGGGACTAGAGTTGGGTGAGCAGTTCTTC

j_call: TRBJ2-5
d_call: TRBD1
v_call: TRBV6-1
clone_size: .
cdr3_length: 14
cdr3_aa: CASGKGAPQETQYF
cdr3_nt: TGTGCCAGCGGGAAGGGGGCCCCCCAAGAGACCCAGTACTTC

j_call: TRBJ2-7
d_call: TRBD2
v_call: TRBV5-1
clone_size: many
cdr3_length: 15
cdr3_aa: CASSFGGRESYEQYF
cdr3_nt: TGCGCCAGCAGCTTCGGCGGGAGGGAATCCTACGAGCAGTACTTC

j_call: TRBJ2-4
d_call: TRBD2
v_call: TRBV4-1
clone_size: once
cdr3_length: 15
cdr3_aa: CASREEAGTKNIQYF
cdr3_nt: TGCGCCAGCCGGGAGGAAGCGGGAACCAAAAACATTCAGTACTTC

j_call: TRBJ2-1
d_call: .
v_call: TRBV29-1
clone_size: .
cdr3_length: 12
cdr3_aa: CSVEDGVNEQFF
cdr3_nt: TGCAGCGTTGAAGACGGGGTAAATGAGCAGTTCTTC

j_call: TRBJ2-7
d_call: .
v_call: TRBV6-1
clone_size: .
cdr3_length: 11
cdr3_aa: CASREGYEQYF
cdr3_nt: TGTGCCAGCAGGGAGGGGTACGAGCAGTACTTC

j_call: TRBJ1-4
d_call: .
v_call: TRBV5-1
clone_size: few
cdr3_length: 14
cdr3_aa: CASSPGTLNEKLFF
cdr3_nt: TGCGCCAGCAGCCCCGGGACGTTGAATGAAAAACTGTTTTTT

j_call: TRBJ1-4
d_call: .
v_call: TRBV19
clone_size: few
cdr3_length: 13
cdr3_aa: CVSSMGRGEKLFF
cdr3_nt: TGTGTCAGTAGTATGGGGCGGGGTGAAAAACTGTTTTTT

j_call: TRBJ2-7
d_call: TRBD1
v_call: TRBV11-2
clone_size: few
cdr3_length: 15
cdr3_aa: CASSLGTGAHYEQYF
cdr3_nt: TGTGCCAGCAGCTTGGGAACAGGGGCCCATTACGAGCAGTACTTC

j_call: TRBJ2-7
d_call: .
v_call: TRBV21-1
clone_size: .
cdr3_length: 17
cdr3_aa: CASEGPGAFLGAWEQYF
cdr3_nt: TGTGCCAGCGAGGGGCCAGGGGCATTTCTTGGGGCTTGGGAGCAGTACTTC

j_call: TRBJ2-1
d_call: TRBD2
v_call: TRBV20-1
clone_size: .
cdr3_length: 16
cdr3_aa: CSAKTSGRASYNEQFF
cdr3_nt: TGCAGTGCTAAGACTAGCGGGAGGGCCTCGTACAATGAACAGTTCTTC

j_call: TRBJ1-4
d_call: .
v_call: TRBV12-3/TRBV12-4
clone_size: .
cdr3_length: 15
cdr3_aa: CASSSTRGRSGKLFF
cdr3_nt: TGTGCCAGCAGTTCCACAAGGGGCCGTAGCGGAAAACTGTTTTTT

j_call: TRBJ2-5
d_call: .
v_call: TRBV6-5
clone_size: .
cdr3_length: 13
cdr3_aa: CASMPDVAKTQYF
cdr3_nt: TGTGCCAGCATGCCGGATGTTGCAAAGACCCAGTACTTC

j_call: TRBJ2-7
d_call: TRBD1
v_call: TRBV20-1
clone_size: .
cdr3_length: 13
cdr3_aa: CSARDTGGYEQYF
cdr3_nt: TGCAGTGCTAGAGACACAGGGGGTTACGAGCAGTACTTC

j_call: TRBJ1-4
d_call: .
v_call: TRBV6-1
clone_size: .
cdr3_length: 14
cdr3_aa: CASSRGPPGEKLFF
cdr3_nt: TGTGCCAGCAGTCGGGGACCGCCGGGGGAAAAACTGTTTTTT

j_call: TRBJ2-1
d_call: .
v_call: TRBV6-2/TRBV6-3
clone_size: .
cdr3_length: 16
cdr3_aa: CASRPPRGGPYNEQFF
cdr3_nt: TGTGCCAGCAGGCCCCCAAGGGGAGGCCCCTACAATGAGCAGTTCTTC

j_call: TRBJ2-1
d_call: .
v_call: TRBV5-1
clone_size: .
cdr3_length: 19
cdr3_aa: CASSNGGRQWPSSYNEQFF
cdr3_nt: TGCGCCAGCAGCAATGGCGGACGCCAATGGCCTAGCTCCTACAATGAGCAGTTCTTC

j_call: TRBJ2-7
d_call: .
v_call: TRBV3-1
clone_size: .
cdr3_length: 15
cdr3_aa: CASSQTGAVSYEQYF
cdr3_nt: TGTGCCAGCAGCCAAACCGGGGCGGTATCCTACGAGCAGTACTTC

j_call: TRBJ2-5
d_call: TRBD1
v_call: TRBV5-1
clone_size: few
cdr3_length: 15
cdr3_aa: CASGGTGGLRETQYF
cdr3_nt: TGCGCCAGCGGAGGGACAGGGGGCTTGCGAGAGACCCAGTACTTC

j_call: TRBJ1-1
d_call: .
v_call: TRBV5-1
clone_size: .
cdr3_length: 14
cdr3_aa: CASRRSGDHTEAFF
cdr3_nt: TGCGCCAGCAGGCGCTCGGGAGATCACACTGAAGCTTTCTTT

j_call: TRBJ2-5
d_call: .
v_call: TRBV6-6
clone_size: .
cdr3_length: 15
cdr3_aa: CASSYPSGISQEQYF
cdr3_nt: TGTGCCAGCAGTTACCCCTCCGGAATTTCTCAGGAGCAGTACTTC

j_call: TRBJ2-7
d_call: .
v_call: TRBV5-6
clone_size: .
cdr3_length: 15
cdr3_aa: CASSFKSTVPYEQYF
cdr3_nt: TGTGCCAGCAGCTTTAAGTCAACTGTCCCCTACGAGCAGTACTTC

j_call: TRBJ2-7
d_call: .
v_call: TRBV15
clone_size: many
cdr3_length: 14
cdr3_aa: CATSRLLGQYEQYF
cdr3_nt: TGTGCCACCAGCAGACTGCTGGGGCAGTACGAGCAGTACTTC

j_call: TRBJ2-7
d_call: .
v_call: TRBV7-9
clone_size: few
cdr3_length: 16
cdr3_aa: CASSPEAPKESYEQYF
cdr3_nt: TGTGCCAGCAGCCCGGAAGCGCCCAAAGAGTCCTACGAGCAGTACTTC